Listed here are 17 T cell receptor beta chains from one sample, sequenced in a study of blood T cell repertoires in COVID-19. Measured with immunoSEQ multiplex PCR; TCRdb has only the in-frame clones, and not every one. The data contain 210,000 or so clones, around 90% of them singletons. Sequencing was done on a sample of peripheral blood. The source of these receptors is a man aged 30 to 45 with acute or convalescent COVID-19.

The chain recombines TRBV4-1 with TRBJ1-6, with no clear D. V lost 4 bases and J lost 8, with 12 bases in between. Germline CDR1 MGHRA, CDR2 YSYEKL. This CDR3 region has 14 residues. CDR3 nucleotides: TGCGCCAGCAGCCCCTCCGAGTTAGATTCACCCCTCCACTTT. Its protein is CASSPSELDSPLHF.

The chain has TRBV19 and TRBJ2-3; 8 bases fit TRBD2. Germline loops: CDR1 LNHDA, CDR2 SQIVND (reference sequence). With V trimmed by 4 bases and J by 4 bases, 16 bases remained unmatched. The CDR3 length is 18 residues. The CDR3 DNA sequence: TGTGCCAGTAGTACTCGCATACTAAGCGGGAGTTACCCAGATACGCAGTATTTT. Translation gives CASSTRILSGSYPDTQYF.

The rearrangement joins TRBV5-5 to TRBJ2-5, with D unresolved. Germline V gene lookup returns CDR1 SGHKS and CDR2 YYEKEE (reference sequence). The CDR3 totals 13 residues. V lost 1 base, J lost 1 base, and 5 bases lay in between. DNA of the CDR3: TGTGCCAGCAGCTTGCGTTCCCAAGAGACCCAGTACTTC. Protein product: CASSLRSQETQYF. Variable domain in full (rest from reference TRBV5-5 and TRBJ2-5): DAGVTQSPTHLIKTRGQQVTLRCSPISGHKSVSWYQQVLGQGPQFIFQYYEKEERGRGNFPDRFSARQFPNYSSELNVNALLLGDSALYLCASSLRSQETQYFGPGTRLLVL.

The chain links TRBV10-3 to TRBJ2-3; a possible D gene is TRBD1 (5 bases). Germline-derived CDR1 and CDR2 are ENHRY and SYGVKD. Deletions cut 3 bases from V and 2 bases from J, with 6 bases between. This CDR3 is built from 13 residues. DNA of the CDR3: TGTGCCATCAGTGAACAGGTCACAGATACGCAGTATTTT. This sequence encodes CAISEQVTDTQYF.

This chain uses TRBV7-6 with TRBJ2-2; 13 bases are shared with TRBD2. The length of the CDR3 is 17 residues. The germline CDR1 and CDR2 sequences are SGHVS and FNYEAQ. J was trimmed by 7 bases and V by 4 bases; bases with no gene match: 9. For the CDR3, the DNA is TGTGCCAGCAGCTCACGGACTAGCGGGAGTATTAGCGGGGAGCTGTTTTTT. Protein sequence: CASSSRTSGSISGELFF.

V usage is TRBV24-1 and J usage is TRBJ1-5, with D perhaps matching TRBD1 (5 bases). This CDR3 contains 13 residues. Trimming shortened V by 5 bases and J by 9 bases, and 13 bases separated the two germline ends. Germline lookup yields CDR1 KGHDR and CDR2 SFDVKD. CDR3 DNA: TGTGCCACCAGTGGGGGCACCGGTAGGCCCCAGCATTTT. Protein sequence: CATSGGTGRPQHF.

V is TRBV2 and J is TRBJ1-1, with TRBD1 matching over 7 bases. Germline trimming cut 0 bases from V and 6 bases from J; bases unmatched to any gene: 7. Germline CDR1 and CDR2: SNHLY and FYNNEI. This CDR3 has 15 amino acids. CDR3 DNA: TGTGCCAGCAGTGAAGCAGGCAGGGGGGTCGCTGAAGCTTTCTTT. It translates to CASSEAGRGVAEAFF.

The chain couples TRBV7-2 to TRBJ2-7; 9 nucleotides match TRBD2. V shed 4 bases and J 2 bases; nucleotides not matched to a gene: 9. Germline CDR1 is SGHTA and CDR2 is FQGNSA. This CDR3 contains 16 residues. The CDR3 nucleotides are TGTGCCAGCAGCTCCTTGACTAGCGGAAAACCCTACGAGCAGTACTTC. Translating gives CASSSLTSGKPYEQYF. Full variable domain (remainder filled in from reference TRBV7-2 and TRBJ2-7): GAGVSQSPSNKVTEKGKDVELRCDPISGHTALYWYRQSLGQGLEFLIYFQGNSAPDKSGLPSDRFSAERTGGSVSTLTIQRTQQEDSAVYLCASSSLTSGKPYEQYFGPGTRLTVT.

This clone was counted a single time. The chain combines TRBV18 with TRBJ2-3; a possible D gene is TRBD2 (6 bases). This CDR3 has 15 amino acids. The V gene lost 2 bases and the J gene lost 2 bases, with 11 bases spanning the gap. CDR1 is KGHSH and CDR2 is LQKENI in the germline V gene. DNA of the CDR3: TGTGCCAGCTCACCATTGGGGACTTTCACAGATACGCAGTATTTT. This gives the protein CASSPLGTFTDTQYF.

The gene calls are TRBV11-3 and TRBJ1-4, with TRBD1 as a possible D gene (5 bases). In germline, CDR1 is SGHNT, CDR2 YENEEA. The CDR3 runs 13 residues. Trimming stripped 9 bases from V and 8 bases from J, with 16 bases between. CDR3 sequence reads: CARPQGSREKLFF. The CDR3 DNA follows: TGTGCCAGACCCCAGGGATCTCGGGAAAAACTGTTTTTT. Together with reference TRBV11-3 and TRBJ1-4, the CDR3 gives the full variable domain: EAGVVQSPRYKIIEKKQPVAFWCNPISGHNTLYWYLQNLGQGPELLIRYENEEAVDDSQLPKDRFSAERLKGVDSTLKIQPAELGDSAVYLCARPQGSREKLFFGSGTQLSVL.

V usage is TRBV5-4 and J usage is TRBJ2-7; 10 bases align to TRBD2. The CDR3 covers 16 residues. Germline trimming cut 7 bases from V and 4 bases from J; bases unmatched to any gene: 14. Germline V gene data show CDR1 as SGHNT and CDR2 as YYREEE (reference sequence). CDR3 DNA: TGTGCCAGCGCGCCAAGGAGGCTAGCGGGAGTATACGAGCAGTACTTC. Residues: CASAPRRLAGVYEQYF.

The chain uses TRBV7-3 and TRBJ2-6; unclear D gene. From germline, CDR1 is SGHTA and CDR2 FQGTGA. The ends were cut back, 2 bases at V and 2 bases at J, with 4 bases in the middle. The CDR3 runs to 14 residues. CDR3: CASSLGPGANVLTF. CDR3 DNA: TGTGCCAGCAGCTTAGGCCCTGGGGCCAACGTCCTGACTTTC. Looking up the rest from reference TRBV7-3 and TRBJ2-6 gives the full variable domain: GAGVSQTPSNKVTEKGKYVELRCDPISGHTALYWYRQSLGQGPEFLIYFQGTGAADDSGLPNDRFFAVRPEGSVSTLKIQRTERGDSAVYLCASSLGPGANVLTFGAGSRLTVL.

The chain has TRBV27 and TRBJ2-7; D perhaps matches TRBD2 (5 bases). Deletions cut 0 bases from V and 6 bases from J, with 15 bases between. The CDR3 length is 15 residues. Germline values: CDR1 MNHEY, CDR2 SMNVEV (reference sequence). Here the CDR3 DNA reads TGTGCCAGCAGTTTATCCGGGCCAAAGAGGGTCGAGCAGTACTTC. Its protein product is CASSLSGPKRVEQYF.

The chain recombines TRBV28 with TRBJ1-5; 11 bases are a match to TRBD1. Trimming cost V 8 bases and J 1 base; bases outside gene matches: 1. The CDR3 contains 14 residues. Per the germline V gene, CDR1 is MDHEN and CDR2 is SYDVKM. The CDR3 DNA reads TGTGCCAGCTGGGACAGGGGGAGCAATCAGCCCCAGCATTTT. Protein: CASWDRGSNQPQHF.

The chain is built from TRBV5-1 and TRBJ2-6; D is uncertain. The germline gives CDR1 SGHRS, CDR2 YFSETQ. The CDR3 spans 15 residues. V was cut by 4 bases and J by 0 bases, with 8 bases left in between. CDR3 in DNA: TGCGCCAGCAGCAATAGCAACTCTGGGGCCAACGTCCTGACTTTC. Its translation is CASSNSNSGANVLTF.

The V call is TRBV2, the J call TRBJ2-1; 7 bases fit TRBD1. The length of the CDR3 is 14 residues. V was clipped by 8 bases and J by 4 bases; unmatched bases: 8. Germline assignment: CDR1 SNHLY and CDR2 FYNNEI. CDR3 sequence reads: CASRRDRAYNEQFF. CDR3 bases: TGTGCCAGCCGCCGGGACAGAGCTTACAATGAGCAGTTCTTC.

The V call is TRBV6-9, the J call TRBJ1-6; 8 nucleotides align to TRBD1. The junction had 20 bases not matched to a gene; V was cut back by 0 bases and J by 10 bases. Germline loops: CDR1 MNHGY, CDR2 SVAAGI. The CDR3 runs 20 residues. CDR3: CASSYSNSGPRTGKDSPLHF. For the CDR3, the DNA is TGTGCCAGCAGTTATTCGAATTCCGGACCCCGGACAGGGAAAGACTCACCCCTCCACTTT.